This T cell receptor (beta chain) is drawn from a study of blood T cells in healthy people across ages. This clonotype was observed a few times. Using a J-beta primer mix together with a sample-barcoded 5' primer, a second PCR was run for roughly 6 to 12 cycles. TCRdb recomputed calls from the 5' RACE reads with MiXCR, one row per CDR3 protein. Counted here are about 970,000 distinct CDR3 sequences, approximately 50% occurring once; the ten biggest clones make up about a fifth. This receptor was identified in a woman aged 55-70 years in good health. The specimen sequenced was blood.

DNA for the CDR3: TGCGCCAGCAGCTATGGACAGGGTACATTCAATGAGCAGTTCTTC. Translated, it gives CASSYGQGTFNEQFF. The chain uses TRBV5-1 and TRBJ2-1; the match to TRBD1 covers 8 bases. CDR1 and CDR2 (germline): SGHRS, YFSETQ. The length of the CDR3 is 15 residues. Trimming at V came to 3 bases and at J to 6 bases, leaving 8 bases not matched to a gene.